This section outlines one T cell receptor (beta chain) sequence together with its context. No cognate antigen has been identified for it. The sample holds no much larger clone one base away, and base qualities are not on file. For sequencing of the TCRbeta CDR3 region, genomic DNA was extracted from the sorted cells. TCRbeta CDR3 regions were sequenced using the immunoSEQ Assay. Imported from immuneACCESS, the table was reduced by TCRdb to in-frame sequences with V and J called. These copies leave out some clones; in studies compared against another copy, an unresolved V gene accounts for under half, and the cause of the remainder is not known. For this sample the table gives 75,000 to 100,000 clones, of which about 91% were detected only once. Clones ranked in the top ten supply 0.25% to 0.35% of the sample. CDR1 MNHEY and CDR2 SMNVEV are derived from the germline V gene (reference sequence). From the cysteine up to the phenylalanine, the CDR3 has a length of 16 residues. The read is trimmed to its CDR3 DNA, 48 bases read in frame from base 1. Germline trimming amounts to 6 bases on V and 4 bases on J, with 11 as the count of junction bases outside the gene matches.

This sample is part of a study of OX40 agonist ivuxolimab in advanced cancers. General notes on the study: Ivuxolimab was a fully human IgG2 agonistic monoclonal antibody targeting the costimulatory receptor OX40 (CD134). Of the approximately 50 dose-escalation patients, hepatocellular carcinoma was present in around 20, melanoma in approximately 15, renal cell carcinoma in 9 and head and neck cancer in 9. Partial responses occurred in three dose-escalation patients: two with cutaneous melanoma and one with hepatocellular carcinoma. Peripheral TCRbeta sequencing aimed to test whether ivuxolimab altered TCR sequence diversity and caused clonal T-cell expansion. The monotherapy dose-escalation portion (N ≈ 50 patients) of the phase I ivuxolimab trial is reported in the paper. In the dose-escalation cohort, 70% to 90% of patients were male, and the mean age was 60 years with a range of roughly 20 to 79. Intravenous ivuxolimab was administered to patients every 2 weeks at six dose levels: 0.01, 0.1, 0.3, 1.5, 3 and 10 mg/kg. Prior anti-PD-1, anti-PD-L1 or anti-CTLA-4 therapy was permitted, and 30% to 45% of dose-escalation patients had received checkpoint inhibitors.

The paper as a whole reports these results and caveats: Partial responders in the 0.1-3.0 mg/kg groups had among the lowest normalized peripheral clonal expansion, especially among CD8+ T cells. The antigen specificity of the peripheral T cells that underwent clonal expansion was not determined. At doses of 0.1 to 3.0 mg/kg, clonal expansion of both CD4+ and CD8+ T cells in blood was seen between baseline and week 6. On average, CD8+ T cells showed more expanded clones than CD4+ T cells after ivuxolimab. Low levels of normalized T-cell clonal expansion were also seen in some nonresponding patients.

The trial excluded patients who had a history of autoimmune disease or were on systemic immunosuppression. Peripheral blood for TCR sequencing was drawn from every dose cohort at baseline, at cycle 4 day 1 and at cycle 7 day 1. Samples were obtained from an open-label, multicenter, first-in-human phase I dose-escalation trial of ivuxolimab. Adults with locally advanced or metastatic melanoma, renal cell, hepatocellular, or head and neck squamous cell carcinoma were enrolled in the trial. CD4+ and CD8+ T cells were sorted separately from peripheral blood before TCR sequencing. The receptor was isolated from an adult with an advanced solid tumor such as melanoma, head and neck, liver or kidney cancer. The chain is made from TRBV27 and TRBJ2-7; TRBD2 aligns with 11 central bases. Sequencing used CD4+ or CD8+ T cells sorted from blood, obtained in a trial of the OX40 agonist ivuxolimab. The CDR3 corresponds to CASRLHISGRDYEQYF. The DNA sequence is given as TGTGCCAGCAGGCTTCACATTAGCGGGAGGGATTACGAGCAGTACTTC.